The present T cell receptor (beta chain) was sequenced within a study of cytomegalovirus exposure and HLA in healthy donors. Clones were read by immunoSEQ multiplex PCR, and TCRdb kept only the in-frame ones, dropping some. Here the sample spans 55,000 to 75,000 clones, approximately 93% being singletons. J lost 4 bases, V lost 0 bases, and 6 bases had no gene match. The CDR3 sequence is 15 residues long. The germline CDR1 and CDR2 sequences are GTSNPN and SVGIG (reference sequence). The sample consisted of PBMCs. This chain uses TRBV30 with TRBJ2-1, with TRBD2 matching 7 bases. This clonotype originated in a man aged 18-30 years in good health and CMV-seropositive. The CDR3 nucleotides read TGTGCCTGGAGTGTAGGACTAGGGGAGTACAATGAGCAGTTCTTC. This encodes CAWSVGLGEYNEQFF.